The next 9 T cell receptor beta chains were all read from a single sample in a study of blood T cell repertoires in COVID-19. Sequencing was performed with immunoSEQ multiplex PCR; in TCRdb, only in-frame clones are kept and a portion is missing. The repertoire consists of roughly 290,000 clones, with over 75% occurring once and the leading ten covering roughly 2%. Sequenced input: PBMCs or T cells enriched from blood (not recorded which). The origin of the receptors is a man aged 25 to 40 who had recovered from COVID-19.

This clone has a handful of counts. The chain joins TRBV10-3 to TRBJ1-1; D is possibly TRBD1 (5 bases). The CDR3 has 14 residues. Germline CDR1 ENHRY, CDR2 SYGVKD. V lost 3 bases and J 1 base, leaving 9 bases between the germline ends. This CDR3 is CAISDRRGNTEAFF. In nucleotides, the CDR3 is TGTGCCATCAGTGATCGTAGGGGGAACACTGAAGCTTTCTTT.

The chain uses TRBV29-1 and TRBJ2-3, with 11 bases aligning to TRBD2. The CDR3 contains 17 residues. The V gene end was trimmed by 5 bases and the J gene end by 6 bases; junction bases not matched to a gene: 16. Germline CDR1 is SQVTM and CDR2 is ANQGSEA. CDR3 coding DNA: TGCAGCGTTAGGGACACTCTAGCGGGGGGAACTTTTGATACGCAGTATTTT. It is translated as CSVRDTLAGGTFDTQYF.

The chain recombines TRBV3-1 (or the pseudogene TRBV3-2) with TRBJ2-1; TRBD2 matches at 10 bases. V was clipped by 4 bases and J by 7 bases; unmatched bases: 7. The CDR3 spans 15 residues. Germline V gene data show CDR1 as LGHDT and CDR2 as YNNKEL (reference sequence). This chain's CDR3 is CASSPHSGGANEQFF. For the CDR3, the DNA is TGTGCCAGCAGCCCCCACAGCGGGGGGGCGAATGAGCAGTTCTTC.

This chain joins TRBV7-9 and TRBJ2-3; no definite D call. The CDR3 consists of 11 residues. V gave up 5 bases and J gave up 5 bases, with 5 bases separating them. CDR1 and CDR2 (germline): SEHNR, FQNEAQ (reference sequence). The CDR3 protein is CASSLKDTQYF. The CDR3 nucleotides read TGTGCCAGCAGCCTAAAAGATACGCAGTATTTT. The variable domain in full, completed from reference TRBV7-9 and TRBJ2-3, reads DTGVSQNPRHKITKRGQNVTFRCDPISEHNRLYWYRQTLGQGPEFLTYFQNEAQLEKSRLLSDRFSAERPKGSFSTLEIQRTEQGDSAMYLCASSLKDTQYFGPGTRLTVL.

The chain carries TRBV5-5 and TRBJ1-2; D is undetermined. This CDR3 has 14 residues. Germline-derived CDR1 and CDR2 are SGHKS and YYEKEE (reference sequence). V dropped 1 base and J dropped 6 bases, with 13 bases sitting between them. CDR3 in amino acids: CASSLSGRMDGYTF. The CDR3 region has the DNA TGTGCCAGCAGCTTGTCGGGGAGGATGGATGGCTACACCTTC.

The rearrangement joins TRBV29-1 to TRBJ2-7; D remains ambiguous. The germline V gene has CDR1 SQVTM and CDR2 ANQGSEA. V was pared by 7 bases and J by 2 bases, with 9 bases between. The CDR3 extends over 11 amino acids. CDR3 nucleotides: TGCAGCGCCTCGGTCGCCTACGAGCAGTACTTC. It yields the protein CSASVAYEQYF.

The rearrangement links TRBV9 to TRBJ2-1; 10 bases match TRBD2. CDR1 is SGDLS and CDR2 is YYNGEE in the germline V gene. The CDR3 is 18 amino acids. V was pared by 0 bases and J by 0 bases, with 6 bases of the junction left unmatched. DNA for the CDR3: TGTGCCAGCAGCGTAGACAAGCGGGGGGGACGCTCCTACAATGAGCAGTTCTTC. It yields the protein CASSVDKRGGRSYNEQFF.

The chain carries TRBV5-5 and TRBJ1-2, with 10 bases fitting TRBD1. The germline CDR1 and CDR2 sequences are SGHKS and YYEKEE (reference sequence). V gave up 4 bases and J gave up 4 bases; unmatched junction bases: 16. CDR3 size: 18 residues. The CDR3 region is CASSLKAPTGGIGYGYTF. In nucleotides, the CDR3 is TGTGCCAGCAGCCTAAAAGCCCCGACAGGGGGCATAGGCTATGGCTACACCTTC.

CDR3 DNA: TGTGCCAGCAGTGAGAGAGAGACTGGAAACACCATATATTTT. It yields the protein CASSERETGNTIYF. The chain carries TRBV25-1 and TRBJ1-3; unclear D gene. Trimming removed 3 bases at V and 2 bases at J, with 8 bases between. The CDR3 has 14 amino acids. From germline, CDR1 is MGHDK and CDR2 SYGVNS.